These T cell receptor beta chains were read from a single sample in a study of shared clonotypes between healthy human individuals. Profiling relied on immunoSEQ multiplex PCR, and the TCRdb table lists in-frame clones only, not all of them. The data contain 730,000 or so clones, around 72% of them seen just once; the ten biggest clones take up approximately 2%. Specimen: memory CD4+ T cells sorted from blood. These receptors were obtained from a woman younger than 45 in good health. Both conserved end residues are part of each CDR3. A D gene is named only where the DNA matches it firmly. Part of the rows lack a size; the others show once, few, many or a class for expanded clones.

D	size	V	J	DNA	CDR3
NA	NA	TRBV2	TRBJ1-5	TGTGCCAGCAGTATAGGGAGGCCACCTCAGCCCCAGCATTTT	CASSIGRPPQPQHF
NA	NA	TRBV7-3	TRBJ2-4	TGTGCCAGCAGCTTCGGTACCTCGGGACTAGCCAAAAACATTCAGTACTTC	CASSFGTSGLAKNIQYF
NA	few	TRBV1	TRBJ2-7	TGCACCAGCAGCTATTGCTATTGGGGACTAGCGTCCCCCGAGCAGTACTTC	CTSSYCYWGLASPEQYF
TRBD2	NA	TRBV28	TRBJ2-1	TGTGCCAGCAGGGCCCCTAGCGGGAGGTTCAATGAGCAGTTCTTC	CASRAPSGRFNEQFF
NA	NA	TRBV20-1	TRBJ1-1	TGCAGTGCTAGAATTGGGAAAGCTTTCTTT	CSARIGKAFF
TRBD1	NA	TRBV18	TRBJ1-1	TGTGCCAGCTCACCGCTACAGGGGGTGGAGAACACTGAAGCTTTCTTT	CASSPLQGVENTEAFF
NA	NA	TRBV7-2	TRBJ2-1	TGTGCCAGCAGCTTAGTACCCCTATCCCGTGAGCAGTTCTTC	CASSLVPLSREQFF
NA	few	TRBV4-2	TRBJ1-1	TGTGCCAGCAGCCCCTCCCCAGTCCAGCTGAACACTGAAGCTTTCTTT	CASSPSPVQLNTEAFF
NA	NA	TRBV2	TRBJ1-1	TGTGCCAGCTTGTCGGGAAAGAACACTGAAGCTTTCTTT	CASLSGKNTEAFF
TRBD2	NA	TRBV4-2	TRBJ2-7	TGTGCCAGCAGCCAAGGACTAGCGGGAGGTGAGCAGTACTTC	CASSQGLAGGEQYF
TRBD1	NA	TRBV7-8	TRBJ2-7	TGTGCCAGCAGCTTAGGAGGGGGGACAGGGCGTCGGTTTTACTTC	CASSLGGGTGRRFYF
NA	many	TRBV1	TRBJ1-5	TGCACCAGCAGCCAAGGGGGACAGGGTTTGGAGCCCCAGCATTTT	CTSSQGGQGLEPQHF
TRBD2	NA	TRBV27	TRBJ2-3	TGTGCCAGCAGTTTCACAGCGGGAGAAACAGATACGCAGTATTTT	CASSFTAGETDTQYF
TRBD2	once	TRBV5-5	TRBJ2-1	TGTGCCAGCAGCCGCCGCCTAGCGGGAAACAATGAGCAGTTCTTC	CASSRRLAGNNEQFF
TRBD2	few	TRBV5-1	TRBJ2-2	TGCGCCAGCAGCTTGGGATTAGCGGGAGATGGCACCGGGGAGCTGTTTTTT	CASSLGLAGDGTGELFF
NA	few	TRBV28	TRBJ1-2	TGTGCCAGCCGGAACTCCGGCAACTATGGCTACACCTTC	CASRNSGNYGYTF
NA	NA	TRBV19	TRBJ2-7	TGTGCCAGTAGTATAGTAAGCCCGAGGGAGCAGTACTTC	CASSIVSPREQYF
TRBD2	NA	TRBV27	TRBJ2-3	TGTGCCAGCAGTTCTGGGACTAGCACTGATACGCAGTATTTT	CASSSGTSTDTQYF
NA	NA	TRBV2	TRBJ2-1	TGTGCCAGCACCCGAGAGAACTACAATGAGCAGTTCTTC	CASTRENYNEQFF
TRBD2	NA	TRBV2	TRBJ2-3	TGTGCCAGCAGTGTTAGGGGAGGGTACACAGATACGCAGTATTTT	CASSVRGGYTDTQYF
NA	many	TRBV29-1	TRBJ2-5	TGCAGCGCAGGGACGGGTGAGCAGTACTTC	CSAGTGEQYF
TRBD1	NA	TRBV11-2	TRBJ2-7	TGTGCCAGCAGCTCCTGGGACAGAGGCGAGCAGTACTTC	CASSSWDRGEQYF
NA	NA	TRBV5-1	TRBJ2-7	TGCGCCAGCAGCCCTCCCGGGACCGTCGGGTCCTACGAGCAGTACTTC	CASSPPGTVGSYEQYF
TRBD2	NA	TRBV7-8	TRBJ2-3	TGTGCCAGCAGCTTATTTAGGGTACTAGCGGGAGACACAGATACGCAGTATTTT	CASSLFRVLAGDTDTQYF
TRBD1	NA	TRBV5-1	TRBJ1-5	TGCGCCAGCAGCTTGTTGGGACAGCAAAATCAGCCCCAGCATTTT	CASSLLGQQNQPQHF
TRBD2	NA	TRBV19	TRBJ2-1	TGTGCCAGTAGTATACTAGCGGGAGGGGGAAATGAGCAGTTCTTC	CASSILAGGGNEQFF
TRBD1	NA	TRBV11-2	TRBJ1-2	TGTGCCAGCAGCTTAGATCCAGGGGGCGCGGGCTACACCTTC	CASSLDPGGAGYTF
NA	few	TRBV4-1	TRBJ2-6	TGCGCCAGCAGCCAGGGAAGTGGGACCATAGGGGCCAACGTCCTGACTTTC	CASSQGSGTIGANVLTF
TRBD2	NA	TRBV5-4	TRBJ2-2	TGTGCCAGCAGCTTGGGACTAGCGGGAGGAGCCGGGGAGCTGTTTTTT	CASSLGLAGGAGELFF